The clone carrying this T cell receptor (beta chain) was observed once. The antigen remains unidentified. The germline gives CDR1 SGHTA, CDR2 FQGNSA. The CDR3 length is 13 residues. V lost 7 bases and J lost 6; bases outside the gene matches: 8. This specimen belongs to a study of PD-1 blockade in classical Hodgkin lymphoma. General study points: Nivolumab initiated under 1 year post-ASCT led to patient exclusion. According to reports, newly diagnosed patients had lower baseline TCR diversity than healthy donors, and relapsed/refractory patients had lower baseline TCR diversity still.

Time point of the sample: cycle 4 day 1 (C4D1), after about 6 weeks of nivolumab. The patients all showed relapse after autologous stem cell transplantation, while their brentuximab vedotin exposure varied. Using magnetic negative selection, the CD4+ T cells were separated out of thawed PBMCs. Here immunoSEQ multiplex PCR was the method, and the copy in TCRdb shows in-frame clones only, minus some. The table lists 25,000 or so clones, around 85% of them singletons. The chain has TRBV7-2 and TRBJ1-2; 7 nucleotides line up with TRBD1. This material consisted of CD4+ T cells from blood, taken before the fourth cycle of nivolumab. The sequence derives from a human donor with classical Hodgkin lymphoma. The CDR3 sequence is CASNVPGGDGYTF. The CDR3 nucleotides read TGTGCCAGCAATGTACCAGGGGGTGATGGCTACACCTTC.